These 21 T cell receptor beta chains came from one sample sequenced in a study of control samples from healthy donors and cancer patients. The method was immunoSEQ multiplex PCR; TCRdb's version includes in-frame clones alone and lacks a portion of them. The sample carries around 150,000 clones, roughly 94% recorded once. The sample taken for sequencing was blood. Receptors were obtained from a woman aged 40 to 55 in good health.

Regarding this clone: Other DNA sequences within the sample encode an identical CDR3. The CDR3 region is CASSYYRTGYQPQHF. DNA of the CDR3: TGTGCCAGCAGTTACTATAGAACAGGGTACCAGCCCCAGCATTTT. This rearrangement joins TRBV6-2 or TRBV6-3 to TRBJ1-5; TRBD1 is a possible D gene (6 bases). The CDR3 has 15 amino acids. The germline CDR1 and CDR2 sequences are MNHEY and SVGEGT. Trimming removed 1 base from V and 7 bases from J, with 14 bases in between.

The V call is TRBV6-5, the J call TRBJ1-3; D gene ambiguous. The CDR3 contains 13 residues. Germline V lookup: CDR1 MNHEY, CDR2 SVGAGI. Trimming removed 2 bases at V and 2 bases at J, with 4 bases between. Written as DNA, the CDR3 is TGTGCCAGCAGTTACCGGACTGGAAACACCATATATTTT. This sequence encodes CASSYRTGNTIYF.

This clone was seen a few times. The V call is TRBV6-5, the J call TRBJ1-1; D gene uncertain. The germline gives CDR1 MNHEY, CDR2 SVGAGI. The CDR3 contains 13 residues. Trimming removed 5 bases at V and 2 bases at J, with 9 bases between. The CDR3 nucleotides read TGTGCCAGCAGTACAAAGGCAAACACTGAAGCTTTCTTT. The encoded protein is CASSTKANTEAFF.

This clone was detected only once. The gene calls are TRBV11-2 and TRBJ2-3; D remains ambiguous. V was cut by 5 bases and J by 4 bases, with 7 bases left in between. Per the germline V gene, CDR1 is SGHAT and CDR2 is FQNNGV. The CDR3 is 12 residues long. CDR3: CASSPSSDTQYF. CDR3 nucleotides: TGTGCCAGCAGCCCCAGTTCAGATACGCAGTATTTT.

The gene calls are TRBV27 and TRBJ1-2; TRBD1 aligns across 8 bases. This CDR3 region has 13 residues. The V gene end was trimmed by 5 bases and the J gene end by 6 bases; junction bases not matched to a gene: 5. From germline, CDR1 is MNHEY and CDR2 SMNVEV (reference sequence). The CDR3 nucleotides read TGTGCCAGCAGTCCAGGACAGGGCCATGGCTACACCTTC. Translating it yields CASSPGQGHGYTF.

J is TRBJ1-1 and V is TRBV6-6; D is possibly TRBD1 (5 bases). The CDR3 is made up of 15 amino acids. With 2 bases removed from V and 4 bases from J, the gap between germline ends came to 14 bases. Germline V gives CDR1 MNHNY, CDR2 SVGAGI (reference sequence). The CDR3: CASSYPQDFGTEAFF. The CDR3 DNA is TGTGCCAGCAGTTACCCACAGGATTTTGGCACTGAAGCTTTCTTT.

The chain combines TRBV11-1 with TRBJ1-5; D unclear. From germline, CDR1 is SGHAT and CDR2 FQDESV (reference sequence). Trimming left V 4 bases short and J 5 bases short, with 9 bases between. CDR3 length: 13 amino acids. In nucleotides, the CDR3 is TGTGCCAGCAGCTGGTCGCGGGATCAGCCCCAGCATTTT. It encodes CASSWSRDQPQHF. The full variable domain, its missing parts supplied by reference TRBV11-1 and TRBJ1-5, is EAEVAQSPRYKITEKSQAVAFWCDPISGHATLYWYRQILGQGPELLVQFQDESVVDDSQLPKDRFSAERLKGVDSTLKIQPAELGDSAMYLCASSWSRDQPQHFGDGTRLSIL.

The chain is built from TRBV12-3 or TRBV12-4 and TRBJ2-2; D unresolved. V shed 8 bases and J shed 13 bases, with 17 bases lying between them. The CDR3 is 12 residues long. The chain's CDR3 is CASGTGSSALFF. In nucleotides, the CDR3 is TGTGCCAGCGGCACCGGATCCAGTGCGCTGTTTTTT.

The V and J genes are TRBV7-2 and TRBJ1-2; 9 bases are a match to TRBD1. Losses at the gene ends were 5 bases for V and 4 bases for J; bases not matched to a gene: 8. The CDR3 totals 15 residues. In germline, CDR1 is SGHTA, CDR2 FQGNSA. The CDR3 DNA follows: TGTGCCAGCAGCGCCTGGGACAGGGAATTCTATGGCTACACCTTC. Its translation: CASSAWDREFYGYTF. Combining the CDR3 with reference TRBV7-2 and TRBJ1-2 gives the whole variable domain GAGVSQSPSNKVTEKGKDVELRCDPISGHTALYWYRQSLGQGLEFLIYFQGNSAPDKSGLPSDRFSAERTGGSVSTLTIQRTQQEDSAVYLCASSAWDREFYGYTFGSGTRLTVV.

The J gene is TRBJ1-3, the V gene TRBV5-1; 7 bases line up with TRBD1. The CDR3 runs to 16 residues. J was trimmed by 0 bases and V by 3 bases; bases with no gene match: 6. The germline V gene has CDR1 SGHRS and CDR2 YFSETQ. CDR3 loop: CASSYRGQDSGNTIYF. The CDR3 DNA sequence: TGCGCCAGCAGCTACCGCGGACAGGACTCTGGAAACACCATATATTTT.

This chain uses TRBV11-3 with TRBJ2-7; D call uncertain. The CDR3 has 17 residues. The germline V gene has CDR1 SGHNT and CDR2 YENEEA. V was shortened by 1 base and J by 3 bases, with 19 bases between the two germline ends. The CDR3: CASSLVTGSPFFYEQYF. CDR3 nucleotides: TGTGCCAGCAGCTTAGTAACCGGTAGCCCCTTTTTCTACGAGCAGTACTTC.

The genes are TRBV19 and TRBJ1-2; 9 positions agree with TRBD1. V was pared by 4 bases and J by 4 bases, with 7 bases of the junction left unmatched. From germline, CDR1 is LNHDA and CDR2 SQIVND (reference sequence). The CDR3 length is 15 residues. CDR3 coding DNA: TGTGCCAGTAGTAGTGGGACAGGGCGCTCCTATGGCTACACCTTC. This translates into CASSSGTGRSYGYTF.

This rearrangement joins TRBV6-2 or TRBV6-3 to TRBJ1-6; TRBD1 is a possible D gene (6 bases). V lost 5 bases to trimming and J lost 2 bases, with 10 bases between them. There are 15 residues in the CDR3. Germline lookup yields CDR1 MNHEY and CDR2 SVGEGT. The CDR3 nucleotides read TGTGCCAGCAGTACCCGGGACACCTATAATTCACCCCTCCACTTT. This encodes CASSTRDTYNSPLHF.

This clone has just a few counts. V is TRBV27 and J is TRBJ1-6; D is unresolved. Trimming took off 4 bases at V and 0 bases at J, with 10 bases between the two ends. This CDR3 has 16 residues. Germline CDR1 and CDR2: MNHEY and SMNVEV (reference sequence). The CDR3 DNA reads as TGTGCCAGCAGTTCGTTCGGTATCTCCTATAATTCACCCCTCCACTTT. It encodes CASSSFGISYNSPLHF.

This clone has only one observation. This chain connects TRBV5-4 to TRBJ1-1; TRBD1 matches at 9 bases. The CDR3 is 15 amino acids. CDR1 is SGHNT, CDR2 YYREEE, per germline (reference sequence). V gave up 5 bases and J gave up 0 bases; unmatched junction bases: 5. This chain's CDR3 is CASRADRGMNTEAFF. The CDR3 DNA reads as TGTGCCAGCAGAGCCGACAGGGGGATGAACACTGAAGCTTTCTTT.

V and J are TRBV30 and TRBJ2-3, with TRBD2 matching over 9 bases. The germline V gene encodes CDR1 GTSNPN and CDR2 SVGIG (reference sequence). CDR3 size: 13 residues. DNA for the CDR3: TGTACCAGACTAGCGGTTAGCACAGATACGCAGTATTTT. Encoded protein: CTRLAVSTDTQYF.

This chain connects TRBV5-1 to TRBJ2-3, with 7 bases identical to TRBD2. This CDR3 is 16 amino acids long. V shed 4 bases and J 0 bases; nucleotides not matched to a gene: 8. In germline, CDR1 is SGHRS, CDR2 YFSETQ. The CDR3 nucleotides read TGCGCCAGCAGCCCCGAGGGGCGGGGGAGCACAGATACGCAGTATTTT. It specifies CASSPEGRGSTDTQYF.

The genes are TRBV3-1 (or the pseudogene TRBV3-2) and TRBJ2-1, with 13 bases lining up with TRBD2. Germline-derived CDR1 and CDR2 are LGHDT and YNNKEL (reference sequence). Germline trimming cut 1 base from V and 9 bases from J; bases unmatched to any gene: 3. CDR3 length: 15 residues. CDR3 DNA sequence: TGTGCCAGCAGCCAAGGACTAGCGGGGGGTTCTGAGCAGTTCTTC. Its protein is CASSQGLAGGSEQFF.

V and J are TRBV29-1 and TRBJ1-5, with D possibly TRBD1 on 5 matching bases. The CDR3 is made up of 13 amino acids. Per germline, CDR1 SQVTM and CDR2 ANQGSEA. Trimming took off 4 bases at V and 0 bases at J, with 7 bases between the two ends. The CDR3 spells CSVGDYSNQPQHF. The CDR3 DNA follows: TGCAGCGTTGGGGACTATAGCAATCAGCCCCAGCATTTT.

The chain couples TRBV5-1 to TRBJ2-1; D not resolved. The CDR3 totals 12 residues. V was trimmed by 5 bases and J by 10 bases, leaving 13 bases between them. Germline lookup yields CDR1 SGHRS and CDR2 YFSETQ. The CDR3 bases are TGCGCCAGCAGTCCCCCCGCTGAGGAGCAGTTCTTC. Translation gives CASSPPAEEQFF.

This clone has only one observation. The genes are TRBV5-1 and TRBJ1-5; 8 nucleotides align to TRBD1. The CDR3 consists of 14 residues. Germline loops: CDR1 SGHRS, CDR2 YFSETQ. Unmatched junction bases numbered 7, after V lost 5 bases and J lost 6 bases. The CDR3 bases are TGCGCCAGCAGTGTAACAGGGGGGAGTCAGCCCCAGCATTTT. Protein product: CASSVTGGSQPQHF.